This T cell receptor (beta chain) was obtained from a study of cytomegalovirus exposure and HLA in healthy donors. The wider study: Of 300 to 500 genotyped donors, roughly 81% grouped in the Caucasian-associated ancestry cluster.

Trimming stripped 2 bases from V and 3 bases from J, with 7 bases between. CDR1 is GTSNPN and CDR2 is SVGIG in the germline V gene (reference sequence). The CDR3 length is 12 residues. This PCR relied on a set of 60 Vbeta primers and 13 Jbeta primers. The protocol was immunoSEQ multiplex PCR, while the TCRdb copy is restricted to in-frame clones and leaves out a portion. The repertoire holds fewer than 200,000 clones, roughly 75% seen once, with over 1.1% in the top ten. A word on this clone: What it recognizes is unknown.

Findings and caveats of the study: High sensitivity and specificity were reportedly achieved when the classifier diagnosed cytomegalovirus status.

This receptor was taken from a man aged 18 to 35 in good health and CMV-seronegative. Sequencing was done on a sample of PBMCs. This chain links TRBV30 with TRBJ2-5; no clear D gene. The CDR3 DNA follows: TGTGCCTGGAGTATGTCAGAAGAGACCCAGTACTTC. Protein product: CAWSMSEETQYF. Supplemented by reference TRBV30 and TRBJ2-5, the full variable domain reads SQTIHQWPATLVQPVGSPLSLECTVEGTSNPNLYWYRQAAGRGLQLLFYSVGIGQISSEVPQNLSASRPQDRQFILSSKKLLLSDSGFYLCAWSMSEETQYFGPGTRLLVL.